This entry features one T cell receptor beta chain sequence. This clone was seen only once. This clone's antigen is unknown. One base away there is no much larger clone; base qualities are not given. Whole blood was collected in K2EDTA tubes by collaborating institutions according to the institutions' own protocols. Collaborator samples were shipped for TCRbeta analysis as frozen whole blood, isolated PBMCs, or DNA extracted from either sample type. These data originate in a study of blood T cell repertoires in COVID-19 (dated by TCRdb to the early 2020s). Study-level background: Collaborator samples came from the United States, Italy and Spain and covered acute and convalescent phases of COVID-19. Samples were obtained from the ongoing ImmuneRACE study (first 160 participants) and from approximately 1,200 subjects provided by 6 global collaborators. Where available, HLA class I and class II types were obtained from metadata supplied by the sample provider rather than from assay-based typing. The prospective study material was composed of cDNA or gDNA derived from T cells, B-cell-depleted T cells, or PBMCs. Deeply sampled blood TCRbeta repertoires from subjects exposed to, actively infected with, or recovered from COVID-19 were included in the dataset. Sample metadata almost always included a de-identified subject ID, COVID-19 status, age in years and sex. The repertoires were released in a freely available public database meant as a resource for research on the immune response to SARS-CoV-2. What the authors observed across the whole study: The quantity of clinical and demographic metadata differed by source and by participant and was supplied without curation.

TCRbeta CDR3 regions were amplified from genomic DNA by means of the immunoSEQ Assay, a bias-controlled multiplex PCR. In the original analysis: Within the assay, amplification of reference gene primers was used to estimate how many nucleated cells each sample contained. To quantify the absolute abundance of each unique TCRbeta CDR3 rearrangement, sequence reads were collapsed and filtered. For each sample, productive Simpson clonality was calculated as the square root of Simpson's diversity index over productive rearrangements. Not all clones reach the TCRdb copy of this immuneACCESS table, which keeps in-frame sequences only. Checked studies attribute under half of the gap to unresolved V genes and leave the rest unexplained. Clone size and V and J calls were adopted from that table, with D and trimming inferred from the DNA. This sample lists 100,000 to 150,000 clones; around 90% were detected once. The top ten clones comprise about 1% of the sample.

The CDR3 spans 14 residues, from the cysteine through the phenylalanine. Here the CDR3 DNA is all that survives: 42 bases in frame from base 1. Ends trimmed: V by 4 bases, J by 9 bases; bases unmatched to a gene: 4. CDR1 LGHNA and CDR2 YNFKEQ were looked up in the germline V gene. The sequence was obtained from a woman aged 45-59 years with active or convalescent COVID-19. Sequenced sample: peripheral blood. The receptor chain draws on TRBV4-2 and TRBJ1-6, with 9 middle bases fitting TRBD1. CDR3 sequence: CASSPGQGSSPLHF. The DNA sequence is TGTGCCAGCAGCCCTGGACAGGGGAGTTCACCCCTCCACTTT.